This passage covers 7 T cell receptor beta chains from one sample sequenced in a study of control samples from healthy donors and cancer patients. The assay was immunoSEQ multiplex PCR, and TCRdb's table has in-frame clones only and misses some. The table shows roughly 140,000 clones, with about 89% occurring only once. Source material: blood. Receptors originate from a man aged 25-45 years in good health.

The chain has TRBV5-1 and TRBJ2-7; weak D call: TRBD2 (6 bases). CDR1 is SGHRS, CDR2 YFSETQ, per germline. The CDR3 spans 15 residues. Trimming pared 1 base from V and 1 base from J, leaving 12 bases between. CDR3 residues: CASSLLGGLSYEQYF. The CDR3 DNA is TGCGCCAGCAGCTTGTTGGGGGGTCTGTCCTACGAGCAGTACTTC. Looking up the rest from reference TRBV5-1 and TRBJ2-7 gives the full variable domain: KAGVTQTPRYLIKTRGQQVTLSCSPISGHRSVSWYQQTPGQGLQFLFEYFSETQRNKGNFPGRFSGRQFSNSRSEMNVSTLELGDSALYLCASSLLGGLSYEQYFGPGTRLTVT.

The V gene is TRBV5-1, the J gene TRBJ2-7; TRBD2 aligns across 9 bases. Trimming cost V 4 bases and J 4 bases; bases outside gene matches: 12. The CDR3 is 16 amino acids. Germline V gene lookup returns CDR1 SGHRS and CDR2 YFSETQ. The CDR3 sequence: CASSPPASGTHYEQYF. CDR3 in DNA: TGCGCCAGCAGCCCCCCGGCTAGCGGGACGCATTACGAGCAGTACTTC.

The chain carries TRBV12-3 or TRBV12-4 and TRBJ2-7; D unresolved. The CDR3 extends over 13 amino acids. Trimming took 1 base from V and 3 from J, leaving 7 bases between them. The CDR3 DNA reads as TGTGCCAGCAGTTTAGGACGGTACTACGAGCAGTACTTC. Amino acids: CASSLGRYYEQYF.

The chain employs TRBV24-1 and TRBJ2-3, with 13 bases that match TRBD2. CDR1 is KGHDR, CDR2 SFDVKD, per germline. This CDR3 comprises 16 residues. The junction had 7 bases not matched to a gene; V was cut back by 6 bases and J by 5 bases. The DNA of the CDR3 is TGTGCCACCAGTCGGGGGACTAGCGGGGCTGGAGATACGCAGTATTTT. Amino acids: CATSRGTSGAGDTQYF.

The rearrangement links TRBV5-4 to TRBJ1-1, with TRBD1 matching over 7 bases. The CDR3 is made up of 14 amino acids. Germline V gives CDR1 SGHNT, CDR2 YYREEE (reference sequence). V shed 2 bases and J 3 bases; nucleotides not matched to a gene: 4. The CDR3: CASSFQGGDTEAFF. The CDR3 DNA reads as TGTGCCAGCAGCTTCCAGGGGGGGGACACTGAAGCTTTCTTT.

The CDR3 coding sequence is TGCGCCAGCAGCCAAGAACTCCACAATGAGCAGTTCTTC. It translates to CASSQELHNEQFF. The rearrangement joins TRBV4-1 to TRBJ2-1; D remains ambiguous. V lost 0 bases and J 5 bases, leaving 5 bases between the germline ends. Germline V lookup: CDR1 MGHRA, CDR2 YSYEKL. The CDR3 runs to 13 residues.

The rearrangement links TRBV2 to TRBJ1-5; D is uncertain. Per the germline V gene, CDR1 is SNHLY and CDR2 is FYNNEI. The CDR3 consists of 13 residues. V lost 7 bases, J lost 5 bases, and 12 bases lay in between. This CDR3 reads CASMGQIYQPQHF. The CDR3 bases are TGTGCCAGCATGGGCCAGATCTATCAGCCCCAGCATTTT.